The TCR beta chain under discussion was sequenced for a study of cytomegalovirus exposure and HLA in healthy donors. For the study at large: Among over 300 genotyped donors, about 80% fell in the Caucasian-associated ancestry cluster.

Nominally healthy donors were sampled, though unrecorded immune exposures were likely. The primer mix had 60 Vbeta and 13 Jbeta primers. Clones were sequenced by immunoSEQ multiplex PCR, and TCRdb holds only the in-frame ones, with some missing. Its listing shows roughly 190,000 clones. Trimming took off 3 bases at V and 8 bases at J, with 10 bases between the two ends. This CDR3 comprises 12 residues. CDR1 KGHSH and CDR2 LQKENI come from the germline V gene. The V gene is TRBV18, the J gene TRBJ1-1, with D perhaps matching TRBD1 (6 bases). The sequence was obtained from a man under 40 in good health and CMV-seronegative. Specimen: PBMCs. The DNA for the CDR3 is TGTGCCAGCTCACCCCCAGGGGCCGAAGCTTTCTTT. This encodes CASSPPGAEAFF.